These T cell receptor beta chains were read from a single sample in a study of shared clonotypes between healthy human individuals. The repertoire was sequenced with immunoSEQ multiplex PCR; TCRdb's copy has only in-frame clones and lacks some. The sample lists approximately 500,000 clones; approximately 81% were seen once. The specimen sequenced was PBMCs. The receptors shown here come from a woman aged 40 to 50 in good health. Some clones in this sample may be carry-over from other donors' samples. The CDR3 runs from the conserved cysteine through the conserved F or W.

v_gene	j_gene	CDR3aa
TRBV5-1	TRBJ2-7	CASSPTSYYEQYF
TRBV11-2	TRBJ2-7	CASSSRLGQGFYEQYF
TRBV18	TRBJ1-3	CASSPGDPHTPGYF
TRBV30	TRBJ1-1	CAWRDRVISEAFF
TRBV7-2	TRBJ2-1	CASSLGRGGGTPFRQFF
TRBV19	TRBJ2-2	CALREPGDTGELFF
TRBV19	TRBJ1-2	CASSNRDGYTF
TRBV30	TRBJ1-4	CAWGRSATGTGLEREKLFF
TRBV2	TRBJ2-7	CASSEEGAYEQYF
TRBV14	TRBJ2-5	CASSQDRRREGRKTQYF
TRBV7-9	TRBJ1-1	CASSPFSGNTEAFF
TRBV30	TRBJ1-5	CAWSLTVGQPQHF
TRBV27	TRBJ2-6	CASNPGEGRMNSGANVLTF
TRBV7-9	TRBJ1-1	CASSLVGAGVSEAFF
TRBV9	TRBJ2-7	CASSVGRGNYEQYF
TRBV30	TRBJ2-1	CAWSLRTVNEQFF
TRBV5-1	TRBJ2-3	CASSLWREGKDTQYF
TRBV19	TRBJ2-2	CASSPPGRTGELFF
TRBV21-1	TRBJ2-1	CASRDYSYNEQFF
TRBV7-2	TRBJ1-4	CASSSPGGRSEKLFF
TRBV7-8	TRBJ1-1	CASRPGGTTEAFF
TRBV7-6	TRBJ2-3	CASSLAGEVDTQYF
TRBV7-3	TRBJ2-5	CASSLRRGTTQYF
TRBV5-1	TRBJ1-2	CASSLEGGTGGGYTF
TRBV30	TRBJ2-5	CAWSADRTGMETQYF
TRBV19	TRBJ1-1	CASSRGGGTEAFF
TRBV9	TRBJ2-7	CASSVRDRAYEQYF
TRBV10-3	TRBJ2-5	CAISESEAGGQETQYF
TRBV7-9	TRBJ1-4	CASSLGTGGVVEKLFF
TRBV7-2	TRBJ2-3	CASSSRRTADTQYF